This is a list of T cell receptor beta chains from one sample in a study of human T cells and chemical hapten exposure. TCRdb called the RACE reads again in MiXCR, with one record for every CDR3 protein. Counted here are about 120,000 distinct CDR3 sequences, about 13% occurring once; the ten biggest clones make up around 2.8%. Sequencing used whole blood, obtained in connection with sensitization to the hapten diphenylcyclopropenone (DPC). The receptor source for this set is a woman under 30 with alopecia areata. Some clones in this sample may be carry-over from other donors' samples. CDR3s include the opening cysteine and the closing phenylalanine or tryptophan. D genes are given only for firm matches. Part of the rows lack a size; the others show once, few, many or a class for expanded clones.

TRBV18,TRBJ2-6,TRBD1,few,TGTGCCAGCTCACCACTTTTGAGGGGACAGGGAGGAGCTGGGGCCAACGTCCTGACTTTC,CASSPLLRGQGGAGANVLTF
TRBV28,TRBJ2-1,TRBD2,few,TGTGCCATTGGGCAGCGGGGGTACAATGAGCAGTTCTTC,CAIGQRGYNEQFF
TRBV20-1,TRBJ1-5,TRBD1,few,TGCAGTGCTAGAGCCCGAGGACAGGGGATCAATCAGCCCCAGCATTTT,CSARARGQGINQPQHF
TRBV15,TRBJ1-4,TRBD1,many,TGTGCCACCAGCAGAGATCGCAGGGGGAAGGATAATGAAAAACTGTTTTTT,CATSRDRRGKDNEKLFF
TRBV29-1,TRBJ1-4,-,few,TGCAGCGTTGAAATGCGTGGGGCGGGTGAAAAACTGTTTTTT,CSVEMRGAGEKLFF
TRBV7-2,TRBJ1-3,TRBD1,few,TGTGCCAGCAGCACGGACAGGGCTCGCTCTGGAAACACCATATATTTT,CASSTDRARSGNTIYF
TRBV3-1,TRBJ2-3,TRBD2,-,TGTGCCAGCAGCCAAGTTCTTAGCGGGGGCTCTAGCACAGATACGCAGTATTTT,CASSQVLSGGSSTDTQYF
TRBV18,TRBJ2-5,TRBD1,few,TGTGCCAGCTCACCACCGAGAGGGACAGGGGAAGAGACCCAGTACTTC,CASSPPRGTGEETQYF
TRBV29-1,TRBJ2-1,-,many,TGCAGCGTTGAAGGCTCAGGGAGGCACAATGAGCAGTTCTTC,CSVEGSGRHNEQFF
TRBV12-3/TRBV12-4,TRBJ2-7,-,few,TGTGCCAGCAGTCCCCCTCGGACAAGCTCCTACGAGCAGTACTTC,CASSPPRTSSYEQYF
TRBV29-1,TRBJ2-3,-,many,TGCAGCGTGATACTAGCCGGCACGCAGTATTTT,CSVILAGTQYF
TRBV7-2,TRBJ2-2,-,-,TGTGCCAGCAGCTGGCAGACAGGACTCATGGGGTACGACGGGGAGCTGTTTTTT,CASSWQTGLMGYDGELFF
TRBV6-6,TRBJ1-5,TRBD1,many,TGTGCCAGCAGTACTCGACAGGGAATGGTTCAGCCCCAGCATTTT,CASSTRQGMVQPQHF
TRBV11-3,TRBJ2-1,-,-,TGTGCCAGCAGCTTTAGGATGACTGAGCAGTTCTTC,CASSFRMTEQFF
TRBV7-2,TRBJ1-5,-,few,TGTGCCAGCACCCTCTCCCGGGATGGGGGACAGCCCCAGCATTTT,CASTLSRDGGQPQHF
TRBV5-1,TRBJ2-2,-,few,TGCGCCAGCAGCTTGGGGGCAGGAGTTGCGAACACCGGGGAGCTGTTTTTT,CASSLGAGVANTGELFF
TRBV18,TRBJ2-3,-,few,TGTGCCAGCTCACCACGTCAGGAAAGGGATACGCAGTATTTT,CASSPRQERDTQYF
TRBV5-1,TRBJ2-1,-,few,TGCGCCAGCAGCTTGGAAGGACACACCTACAATGAGCAGTTCTTC,CASSLEGHTYNEQFF
TRBV27,TRBJ2-7,TRBD1,-,TGTGCCAGCAGTCACATATGGACAGGGGGCATGCACGAGCAGTACTTC,CASSHIWTGGMHEQYF
TRBV19,TRBJ1-5,-,-,TGTGCCAGTAGTATGGTAAGGGCGCGACTTGGGGGGCCCCAGCATTTT,CASSMVRARLGGPQHF
TRBV12-3/TRBV12-4,TRBJ1-1,-,-,TGTGCCAGCAGTCCCATACACCGGAACACTGAAGCTTTCTTT,CASSPIHRNTEAFF
TRBV6-2/TRBV6-3,TRBJ2-5,-,-,-,CASSSSSVETQYF
TRBV7-9,TRBJ2-1,TRBD1,few,TGTGCCAGCAGCTTAGGGAGGACCACAGGGGATGAGCAGTTCTTC,CASSLGRTTGDEQFF
TRBV6-5,TRBJ2-3,-,few,TGTGCCAGCAGTTACTCGCGCTTTTACACAGATACGCAGTATTTT,CASSYSRFYTDTQYF
TRBV11-2,TRBJ2-1,-,few,TGTGCCAGCAGCTTAGTTACCTCCTACAATGAGCAGTTCTTC,CASSLVTSYNEQFF
TRBV20-1,TRBJ2-1,-,many,TGCAGTGTTTCGCGACCGAACAATGAGCAGTTCTTC,CSVSRPNNEQFF
TRBV6-6,TRBJ2-2,-,many,TGTGCCAGCAGTAAGATGGGACCGGCGAACACCGGGGAGCTGTTTTTT,CASSKMGPANTGELFF
TRBV6-2/TRBV6-3,TRBJ1-2,-,few,TGTGCCAGCAGTTTACTCCAAGCCTATGTGAGAGGCTACACCTTC,CASSLLQAYVRGYTF
TRBV7-2,TRBJ2-3,-,few,TGTGCCAGCAGCTTAGAAGGGGTCCTTAGCACAGATACGCAGTATTTT,CASSLEGVLSTDTQYF
TRBV3-1,TRBJ2-2,-,many,TGTGCCAGCAAGCGGGACACTAACACCGGGGAGCTGTTTTTT,CASKRDTNTGELFF
TRBV7-9,TRBJ1-2,TRBD1,few,TGTGCCAGCAGCTTTGACCACAGACAGGGGTTCGGCTACACCTTC,CASSFDHRQGFGYTF
TRBV4-3,TRBJ1-4,-,-,TGCGCCAGCAGCCAGGCGGGAAATGAAAAACTGTTTTTT,CASSQAGNEKLFF